Presented here are 3 T cell receptor beta chains from one specimen sequenced in a study of Graves' ophthalmopathy and Graves' hyperthyroidism. Beta-chain TCR CDR3 regions were amplified from RNA transcripts. In the first round, RT-PCR was carried out with HTBI primers, and a multiplex PCR formed the second round. TCRdb reanalysed the multiplex PCR reads using MiXCR and keeps one entry per CDR3 protein. The repertoire consists of about 240,000 distinct CDR3 sequences, with around 45% occurring once and the leading ten covering about 45%. The sequenced sample was peripheral blood. The receptors derive from an adult man with Graves' ophthalmopathy.

Worth noting for this clonotype: A much more abundant neighbour one base away suggests this may be a read error. The gene calls are TRBV25-1 and TRBJ1-2; possible D gene TRBD1, 5 bases. The CDR3 is 14 residues long. CDR1 is MGHDK and CDR2 is SYGVNS in the germline V gene. CDR3 region: CASSEWQGNYGHTF. DNA of the CDR3: TGTGCCAGCAGTGAATGGCAGGGAAACTATGGCCACACCTTC.

On this clonotype: A read error is possible here, since a much larger clone lies one base away. This chain links TRBV29-1 with TRBJ1-5; D may be TRBD1 (5 bases). The V gene lost 7 bases and the J gene lost 1 base, with 14 bases spanning the gap. This CDR3 contains 14 residues. The germline V gene encodes CDR1 SQVTM and CDR2 ANQGSEA. The CDR3 here is CSASQARSNQPQHF. The CDR3 region has the DNA TGCAGCGCATCACAGGCTAGAAGCAATCAGCCCCAGCATTTT.

The chain combines TRBV13 with TRBJ1-2; weak D call: TRBD1 (6 bases). This CDR3 contains 15 residues. V was cut by 0 bases and J by 8 bases, with 16 bases left in between. Germline assignment: CDR1 PRHDT and CDR2 FYEKMQ (reference sequence). The CDR3 region has the DNA TGTGCCAGCAGCTTAGGAGGACAGAGCACGGGAGGCTACACCTTC. It is translated as CASSLGGQSTGGYTF.